This TCR beta chain was identified during a study of cytomegalovirus exposure and HLA in healthy donors. The PCR was carried out with 60 Vbeta primers and 13 Jbeta primers. Produced via immunoSEQ multiplex PCR; TCRdb's table is partial and in-frame only. The table includes under 200,000 clones, roughly 77% detected once. CDR1 and CDR2 from the germline V gene are MDHEN and SYDVKM. The CDR3 spans 14 residues. The J segment lost 1 base and the V segment lost 5 bases, leaving 5 bases of the junction unmatched. The sequenced material came from PBMCs. The receptor was derived from a middle-aged woman in good health and CMV-seropositive. This chain links TRBV28 with TRBJ2-7; TRBD1 matches 7 bases. The CDR3 spells CASSPPGQSYEQYF. CDR3 in DNA: TGTGCCAGCAGTCCCCCGGGACAGTCCTACGAGCAGTACTTC.